This T cell receptor (beta chain) was identified during a study of T cell changes during pregnancy in multiple sclerosis. Data came from immunoSEQ multiplex PCR; TCRdb stores just in-frame clones and leaves some out. The sample has nearly 80,000 clones; around 90% are singletons. The J segment lost 8 bases and the V segment lost 3 bases, leaving 0 bases of the junction unmatched. The CDR3 is 13 amino acids. CDR1 is SGHTA and CDR2 is FQGTGA in the germline V gene. Here the sequenced sample was CD4+ T cells from peripheral blood mononuclear cells, taken before pregnancy. The receptor was derived from a female donor with multiple sclerosis, enrolled in a pregnancy study. The rearrangement links TRBV7-3 to TRBJ1-4; 10 bases match TRBD1. CDR3 coding DNA: TGTGCCAGCAGCTTGACAGGGGGCGAAAAACTGTTTTTT. This translates into CASSLTGGEKLFF.